The T cell receptor (beta chain) under discussion was sequenced for a study of cytomegalovirus exposure and HLA in healthy donors. The wider study: Out of about 190 million T cells, an earlier analysis found around 120 million unique TCR beta sequences in total. Broader study findings: In vitro experiments confirmed that a few CMV-associated chains were specific for CMV antigens.

Remarks on this clone: Its target is unknown.

The PCR had 60 Vbeta and 13 Jbeta primers. Profiling relied on immunoSEQ multiplex PCR, and the TCRdb table lists in-frame clones only, not all of them. The sample shows about 120,000 clones, roughly 78% of them seen only once. V shed 5 bases, J shed 3 bases, and the junction held 13 bases outside the gene matches. CDR1 is PRHDT and CDR2 is FYEKMQ in the germline V gene (reference sequence). The CDR3 length is 16 residues. The chain couples TRBV13 to TRBJ2-7; 7 bases are shared with TRBD2. The receptor's source is a man aged 25-40 years in good health and CMV-seronegative. Sequencing input: PBMCs. The CDR3 DNA sequence: TGTGCCAGCAGCCGGAGGATGGGACGGGAGGTCTACGAGCAGTACTTC. Translation: CASSRRMGREVYEQYF.